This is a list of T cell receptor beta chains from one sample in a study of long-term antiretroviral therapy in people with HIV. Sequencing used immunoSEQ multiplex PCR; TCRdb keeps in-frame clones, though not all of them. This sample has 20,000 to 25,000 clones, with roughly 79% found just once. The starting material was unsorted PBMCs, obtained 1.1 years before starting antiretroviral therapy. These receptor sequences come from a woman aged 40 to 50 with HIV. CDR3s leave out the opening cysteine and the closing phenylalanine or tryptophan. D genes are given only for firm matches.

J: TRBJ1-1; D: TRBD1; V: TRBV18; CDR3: ASSLYIPGTGGSEAF
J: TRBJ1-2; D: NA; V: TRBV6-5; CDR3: ASRMDSGYGYT
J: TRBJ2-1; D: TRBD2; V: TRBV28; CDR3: ASRGGGLAGNEQF
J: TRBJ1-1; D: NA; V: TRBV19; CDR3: ASSMTGGSTEAF
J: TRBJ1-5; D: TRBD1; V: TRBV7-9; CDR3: ASSDRDRGPQPQH
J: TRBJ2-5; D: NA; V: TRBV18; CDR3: ASSPRTSREAETQY
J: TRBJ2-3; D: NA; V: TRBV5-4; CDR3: ASSLRERGTDTQY
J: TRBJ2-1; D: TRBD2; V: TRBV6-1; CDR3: ASSGLAANNEQF
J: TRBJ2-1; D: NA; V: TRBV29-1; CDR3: SVVGKSSYNEQF
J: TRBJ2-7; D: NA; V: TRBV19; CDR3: ASSIVVSSYEQY
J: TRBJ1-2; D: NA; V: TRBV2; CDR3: ASNGNYGYT
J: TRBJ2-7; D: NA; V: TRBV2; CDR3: ASSEPPVYEQY
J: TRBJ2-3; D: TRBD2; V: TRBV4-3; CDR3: ASSQGLAGGADTQY
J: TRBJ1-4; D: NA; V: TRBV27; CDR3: ASSLSGGEKLF
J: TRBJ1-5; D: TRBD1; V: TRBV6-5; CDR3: ASSRTGAQPQH
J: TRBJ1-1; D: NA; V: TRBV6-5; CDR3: ASSSGSAVKAF
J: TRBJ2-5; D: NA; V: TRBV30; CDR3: AWSYETQY
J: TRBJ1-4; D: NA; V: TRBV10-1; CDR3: ASSEQENEKLF
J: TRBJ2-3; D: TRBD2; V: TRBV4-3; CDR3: ASSQAGGSTDTQY
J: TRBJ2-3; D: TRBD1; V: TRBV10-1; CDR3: ASSEPGQGTDTQY
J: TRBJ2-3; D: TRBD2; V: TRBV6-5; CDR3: ASSYGSAGGPDTQY
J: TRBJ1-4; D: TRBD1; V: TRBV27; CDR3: ASRVQGVATNEKLF
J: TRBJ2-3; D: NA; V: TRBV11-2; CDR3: ASSHPLTDTQY
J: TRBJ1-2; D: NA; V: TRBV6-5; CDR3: ASSYRGQYINYGYT
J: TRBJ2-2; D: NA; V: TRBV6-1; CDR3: ASSATGTGELF
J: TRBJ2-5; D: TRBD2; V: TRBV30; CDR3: AWSLGLARQETQY